The present entry profiles one T cell receptor beta chain with its context. The target antigen is unknown. The germline V and J ends were trimmed by 3 bases and 7 bases, with 16 bases remaining between them. The CDR3 spans 15 residues. CDR1 is KGHSH, CDR2 LQKENI, per germline. With 60 Vbeta and 13 Jbeta primers, the PCR was carried out. Profiled with immunoSEQ multiplex PCR; TCRdb holds only in-frame clones, not every one. The table has roughly 150,000 clones, 80% to 85% seen once; the top ten hold about 2.2%. The sample is drawn from a study of cytomegalovirus exposure and HLA in healthy donors. Study results and caveats: The likely explanation for a cluster of highly shared sequence variants was sequencing artifact. Cytomegalovirus-associated TCR beta chains were listed, numbering around 150. The Asian-associated ancestry cluster reportedly had fewer N-insertions than the approximately 690-donor mean in a later analysis. The sole available immune exposure information was CMV serostatus.

This TCR was sampled from a male donor in good health and CMV-seronegative. The sequenced material came from PBMCs. The chain recombines TRBV18 with TRBJ1-5; D not resolved. As DNA, the CDR3 is TGTGCCAGCTCACCGCCCGGGTATTCTAACCAGCCCCAGCATTTT. Protein product: CASSPPGYSNQPQHF.